The 20 T cell receptor beta chains below all came from one sample that was sequenced in a study of shared T cell receptors in the human thymus. Assay used: immunoSEQ multiplex PCR; TCRdb lists only in-frame clones, some missing. Counted here are under 850,000 clones, 88% occurring once; the ten biggest clones make up 0.0095% to 0.013%. Another study also made use of these data, one on human thymus T cells.

The specimen was thymocytes. These TCRs come from a boy under two years old with a congenital heart defect.

V and J are TRBV2 and TRBJ2-2; 15 positions agree with TRBD2. Unmatched junction bases numbered 7, after V lost 4 bases and J lost 4 bases. The CDR3 contains 18 residues. Germline lookup yields CDR1 SNHLY and CDR2 FYNNEI. As DNA, the CDR3 is TGTGCCAGCAGTGCCCCCGGACTAGCGGGAGGGGGCACCGGGGAGCTGTTTTTT. Translation gives CASSAPGLAGGGTGELFF.

The chain employs TRBV4-2 and TRBJ2-3; 7 bases match TRBD2. The CDR3 contains 15 residues. Germline loops: CDR1 LGHNA, CDR2 YNFKEQ. The V gene end was trimmed by 4 bases and the J gene end by 2 bases; junction bases not matched to a gene: 6. The CDR3 DNA reads as TGTGCCAGCAGCCGCACCCTAGCGGTCACAGATACGCAGTATTTT. Amino acid sequence: CASSRTLAVTDTQYF.

This chain connects TRBV2 to TRBJ2-7, with 10 bases fitting TRBD1. V lost 6 bases, J lost 5 bases, and 7 bases stayed unmatched. This CDR3 region has 14 residues. Germline V lookup: CDR1 SNHLY, CDR2 FYNNEI. Here the CDR3 reads CASRLLGTGDEQYF. The CDR3 coding sequence is TGTGCCAGCAGACTCCTTGGGACAGGGGACGAGCAGTACTTC.

This chain connects TRBV6-4 to TRBJ2-7; 10 bases line up with TRBD2. In germline, CDR1 is MRHNA, CDR2 SNTAGT. The length of the CDR3 is 16 residues. V lost 5 bases to trimming and J lost 5 bases; unmatched junction nucleotides: 12. CDR3 region: CASSPTSGRARNEQYF. CDR3 sequence (DNA): TGTGCCAGCAGTCCTACCAGCGGGAGGGCCAGGAACGAGCAGTACTTC.

This clone was picked up a small number of times. The chain is built from TRBV5-6 and TRBJ1-1, with D tentatively TRBD1 (5 bases). CDR1 SGHDT and CDR2 YYEEEE come from the germline V gene. The CDR3 runs 14 residues. V was clipped by 4 bases and J by 6 bases, with 16 bases between them. The CDR3 DNA reads as TGTGCCAGCAGCGGTCAGGGTTGGGGCTCTGAAGCTTTCTTT. The encoded protein is CASSGQGWGSEAFF.

V gene TRBV2 combines with J gene TRBJ2-7; possible D gene TRBD2, 5 bases. V lost 6 bases to trimming and J lost 6 bases, with 12 bases between them. Germline V gene sequence: CDR1 SNHLY, CDR2 FYNNEI. CDR3 length equals 12 residues. The CDR3 region is CASSRGGSEQYF. In nucleotides, the CDR3 is TGTGCCAGCAGCAGAGGTGGGAGCGAGCAGTACTTC.

The CDR3 loop is CASSSPGGTQYF. CDR3 bases: TGTGCCAGCAGCTCGCCCGGGGGGACCCAGTACTTC. The V and J genes are TRBV5-4 and TRBJ2-5, with D possibly being TRBD2 (6 bases). The length of the CDR3 is 12 residues. In germline, CDR1 is SGHNT, CDR2 YYREEE (reference sequence). Trimming cost V 3 bases and J 7 bases, with 10 bases left between them.

Only a few counts were recorded for this clone. The chain links TRBV6-6 to TRBJ1-5, with D possibly being TRBD1 (5 bases). Per the germline V gene, CDR1 is MNHNY and CDR2 is SVGAGI (reference sequence). Trimming shortened V by 8 bases and J by 5 bases, and 16 bases separated the two germline ends. This CDR3 comprises 14 residues. CDR3 nucleotide sequence: TGTGCCAGCGTTTGGGGGGTGGGGGATCAGCCCCAGCATTTT. Protein sequence: CASVWGVGDQPQHF.

The genes are TRBV15 and TRBJ2-1; D possibly corresponds to TRBD2 (7 bases). The ends were cut back, 6 bases at V and 7 bases at J, with 10 bases in the middle. The CDR3 runs to 12 residues. Germline V gene data show CDR1 as LNHNV and CDR2 as YYDKDF (reference sequence). The CDR3 DNA is TGTGCCACCAGGAAGGGGGGGAATGAGCAGTTCTTC. As protein: CATRKGGNEQFF.

The V and J genes are TRBV28 and TRBJ1-2; weak D call: TRBD1 (5 bases). The germline V gene encodes CDR1 MDHEN and CDR2 SYDVKM. V lost 5 bases and J 0 bases, leaving 16 bases between the germline ends. The CDR3 runs 16 residues. CDR3 sequence (DNA): TGTGCCAGCAGTCCGGGGGTCTTACGGGCTAACTATGGCTACACCTTC. This sequence encodes CASSPGVLRANYGYTF.

The chain recombines TRBV5-1 with TRBJ2-7; 10 positions agree with TRBD2. This CDR3 is built from 18 residues. Germline trimming cut 1 base from V and 3 bases from J; bases unmatched to any gene: 13. The germline CDR1 and CDR2 sequences are SGHRS and YFSETQ. Here the CDR3 reads CASSLHTIAGGLLYEQYF. The CDR3 DNA is TGCGCCAGCAGCTTGCACACTATAGCGGGAGGCCTTCTCTACGAGCAGTACTTC.

The chain combines TRBV29-1 with TRBJ2-1; 7 positions agree with TRBD2. J was trimmed by 5 bases and V by 4 bases; bases with no gene match: 8. The CDR3 length is 14 residues. Germline values: CDR1 SQVTM, CDR2 ANQGSEA. The CDR3 is CSVVGGAEHNEQFF. CDR3 nucleotide sequence: TGCAGCGTTGTGGGAGGGGCCGAGCACAATGAGCAGTTCTTC.

This clone was counted between two and nine times. V and J are TRBV28 and TRBJ1-3; a weak D match, TRBD1 (5 bases). This CDR3 is built from 15 residues. The V end lost 6 bases, the J end lost 0 bases, and 12 bases lay between the germline ends. CDR1 and CDR2 from the germline V gene are MDHEN and SYDVKM. The CDR3 region is CASSPDNSSGNTIYF. The CDR3 DNA reads as TGTGCCAGCAGCCCGGACAACTCCTCTGGAAACACCATATATTTT.

This chain connects TRBV14 to TRBJ2-7, with 11 bases aligning to TRBD2. Germline CDR1 and CDR2: SGHDN and FVKESK. After removal of 0 bases from V and 5 bases from J, the junction contained 3 bases not matched to a gene. The CDR3 loop spans 15 amino acids. CDR3 residues: CASSQEGTSGDEQYF. The CDR3 coding sequence is TGTGCCAGCAGCCAAGAGGGGACTAGCGGAGACGAGCAGTACTTC.

This chain joins TRBV19 and TRBJ1-2; D may be TRBD1 (5 bases). The CDR3 contains 15 residues. The germline V and J ends were trimmed by 4 bases and 5 bases, with 17 bases remaining between them. The germline V gene has CDR1 LNHDA and CDR2 SQIVND (reference sequence). CDR3 DNA: TGTGCCAGTAGTAAAGGGGCGGTTAGAGTTTATGGCTACACCTTC. Amino acid sequence: CASSKGAVRVYGYTF.

This chain links TRBV4-2 with TRBJ2-7, with TRBD1 as a possible D gene (6 bases). From germline, CDR1 is LGHNA and CDR2 YNFKEQ. Trimming shortened V by 2 bases and J by 1 base, and 12 bases separated the two germline ends. The CDR3 loop spans 15 amino acids. The CDR3 DNA sequence: TGTGCCAGCAGCCAAAATAACGGACAGTCCTACGAGCAGTACTTC. This codes for CASSQNNGQSYEQYF.

V usage is TRBV5-4 and J usage is TRBJ1-1; 10 nucleotides match TRBD1. This CDR3 has 19 amino acids. V lost 1 base, J lost 5 bases, and 17 bases stayed unmatched. Per germline, CDR1 SGHNT and CDR2 YYREEE (reference sequence). CDR3 residues: CASSLKTGGVKDPRTEAFF. The CDR3 DNA reads as TGTGCCAGCAGCTTGAAGACAGGGGGCGTTAAAGATCCCAGGACTGAAGCTTTCTTT.

The rearrangement links TRBV4-1 to TRBJ2-1, with a tentative D call TRBD2 (6 bases). The CDR3 covers 16 residues. Germline CDR1 reads MGHRA; CDR2 reads YSYEKL. The V gene lost 4 bases and the J gene lost 0 bases, with 13 bases spanning the gap. The CDR3 loop is CASSRSSANSYNEQFF. The CDR3 DNA follows: TGCGCCAGCAGCCGGTCTAGCGCGAACTCCTACAATGAGCAGTTCTTC.

The chain carries TRBV6-5 and TRBJ2-7, with D perhaps TRBD2 (5 bases). The V gene lost 2 bases and the J gene lost 5 bases, with 16 bases spanning the gap. Germline V CDR1 and CDR2: MNHEY, SVGAGI. CDR3 size: 15 residues. The CDR3 loop reads CASSYPGMGSNEQYF. The CDR3 nucleotides read TGTGCCAGCAGTTACCCCGGGATGGGCAGTAACGAGCAGTACTTC.

The rearrangement joins TRBV5-6 to TRBJ1-1; D is unresolved. Germline V CDR1 and CDR2: SGHDT, YYEEEE. The germline V and J ends were trimmed by 4 bases and 0 bases, with 19 bases remaining between them. CDR3 length: 17 residues. The CDR3 loop is CASSVRPTFRVNTEAFF. CDR3 bases: TGTGCCAGCAGCGTGAGACCTACCTTCCGGGTGAACACTGAAGCTTTCTTT.